This record looks at one TCR beta chain sequence and its context. This clonotype has a count of ten or more. What antigen it recognizes has not been identified. Base qualities are not at hand, and no much larger clone is one base apart. The approximately 40 donors, aged roughly 6 to 95 years, were systemically healthy Caucasian individuals from Russia. Each donor gave around 9.9 milliliters of peripheral blood, collected into EDTA-treated Vacutainer tubes. Ficoll-Paque density-gradient centrifugation was used to isolate PBMCs, with at least 7 million per sample. Trizol reagent was used to extract total RNA from the PBMCs, yielding at least 6 micrograms per sample. The percentages of naive CD45RAhigh/CD27high T cells were determined by flow cytometry on a PBMC aliquot from every donor. Reading the germline V gene gives CDR1 SQVTM and CDR2 ANQGSEA. Trimming takes 7 bases from V and 4 bases from J, and the germline ends sit 11 bases apart. The CDR3 sequence holds 11 residues, the cysteine and phenylalanine included. Of all the DNA, just the CDR3 is kept, 33 bases in frame from base 1.

Libraries came from 5' RACE. Instrument on record: Illumina HiSeq 2500. A second PCR of about 6 to 12 cycles was performed with a sample-barcoded 5' primer and a J-beta primer mix. A unique molecular identifier was introduced onto each TCR beta cDNA molecule by a template-switch 5' adaptor carrying 12 random nucleotides. Each sample yielded at least 2.5 million CDR3-containing paired-end reads. First-strand cDNA synthesis was performed from all RNA using the Mint cDNA synthesis kit, with priming by a TRBC-specific oligonucleotide. Following uracil-DNA glycosylase treatment, a first 18-cycle PCR with universal primers M1SS and BC2_uni_R was performed on all cDNA. From the authors' description of their analysis: For normalization, 1 million high-quality reads were randomly selected from each sample, with every read carrying a distinct molecular identifier. Instead of being binned into consensus sequences, reads with shared molecular identifiers were discarded. MiTCR, set to a Q25 quality threshold and the strictest error-elimination algorithm, was used for CDR3 identification, clonotype clustering and error correction. A nonparametric unseen species model with Euler transformation was used to estimate a lower bound on total TCR beta diversity. TCRdb trimmed public reads at Q25 via fastp, called clones via MiXCR and kept in-frame beta chains. One record per CDR3 amino acid sequence lists the most common genes and DNA. TCRdb, not the authors, supplied the V and J calls. The sample contains about 930,000 distinct CDR3 sequences, about 29% of them found a single time. Clones ranked in the top ten supply approximately 10% of the sample.

These data belong to a study of blood T cells in healthy people across ages (dated by TCRdb to the mid-2010s). Background for the entire study: Template switching captured roughly one uniquely barcoded TCR beta cDNA molecule per two T cells in model experiments. Age-related changes in TCR beta repertoire diversity were measured in the study by deep sequencing normalized with unique cDNA molecular identifiers. Donors were grouped into four age groups: young (average 16 years), middle-aged (roughly 40), aged (around 66) and long-lived (roughly 80). Two additional independent replicas of 1 million unique cDNA reads from the same blood draw were analyzed for two donors (one aged 18 to 30 and one aged 80 or older).

The research as a whole found: Observed TCR beta diversity per million T cells fell roughly linearly with age, and a significant reduction was already apparent by age around 40. Because profiling used bulk unsorted PBMCs, naive and antigen-experienced compartments could not be compared conclusively. Estimates of total diversity based on one million sequenced T cells were considered lower bounds and underestimates. There was a strong correlation between observed TCR beta diversity and the percentage of naive T cells measured by flow cytometry. Compared with the aged group, more naive CD4+ T cells, fewer expanded clones and increased TCR diversity were shown by the long-lived group, suggesting age selection. Donor CMV infection status was unknown, potentially confounding age-related changes in expanded clonotypes.

A further study also used this sample, focusing on T cells of mothers and their children. The second investigation adds: Nine systemically healthy Caucasian individuals, comprising three mothers and their six children, were included as donors. cDNA synthesis consumed the entire amount of extracted RNA, loaded at 1.5 ug RNA in each 15 ul reaction. In the second PCR, sample barcodes and 2-4 random nucleotides were introduced via the M1S primer. More than 8 million TCR beta CDR3 reads were obtained from each mother, and 2.5 million to 3 million reads were obtained from each child. Thymic selection similarly shapes TCR recombination output in related and unrelated pairs, with minor effect from inherited differences. Normalized repertoire overlap in related mother-child pairs was always slightly higher than in unrelated mother-child pairs, but the difference was never significant. No persistent microchimeric T cell clones were detected, at a sensitivity of approximately 100 clones per million clonotypes. The study used deep NGS to compare TCR beta repertoires of mothers and children, seeking features distinguishing related mother-child pairs from unrelated individuals. The mean age was roughly 36 +/- 4 years for the mothers and approximately 11 +/- 4 years for the children. After adapter ligation with NEBNext reagents, the libraries were sequenced on Illumina HiSeq 2000 with 100+100 nt paired-end reads. To avoid cross-contamination, the mother libraries and the child libraries were prepared a month apart and sequenced in separate runs. For each donor, somewhere between roughly 500,000 and 2,100,000 distinct TCR beta clonotypes were identified. Naive TCR beta clonotypes were estimated from low-frequency clonotypes matched to each donor's FACS-determined naive share, without sorting.

In this chain, TRBV29-1 is recombined with TRBJ2-7; TRBD2 is a possible D gene, resting on 5 matching bases. The source is a woman aged 40-49 years in good health. Specimen: blood. The bases are TGCAGCGCCGGACTCAGTTACGAGCAGTACTTC. Its translation reads: CSAGLSYEQYF.